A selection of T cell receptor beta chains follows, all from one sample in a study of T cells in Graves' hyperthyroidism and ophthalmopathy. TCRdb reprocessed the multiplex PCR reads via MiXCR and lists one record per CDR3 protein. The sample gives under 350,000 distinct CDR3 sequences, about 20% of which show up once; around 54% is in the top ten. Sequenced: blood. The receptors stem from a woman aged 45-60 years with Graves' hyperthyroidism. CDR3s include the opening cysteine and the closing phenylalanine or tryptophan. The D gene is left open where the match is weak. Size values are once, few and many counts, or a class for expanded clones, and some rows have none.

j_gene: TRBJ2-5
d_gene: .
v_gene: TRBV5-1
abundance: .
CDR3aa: CASSSLSGPGQETQYF
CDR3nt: TGCGCCAGCAGCTCCTTATCGGGTCCCGGCCAGGAGACCCAGTACTTC

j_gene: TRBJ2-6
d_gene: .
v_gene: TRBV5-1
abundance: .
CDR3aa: CASSLDRAGANVLTF
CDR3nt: TGCGCCAGCAGCTTGGACCGGGCTGGGGCCAACGTCCTGACTTTC

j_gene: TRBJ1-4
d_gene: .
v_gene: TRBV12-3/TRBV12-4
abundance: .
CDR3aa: CASSFAGWDEKLFF
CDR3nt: TGTGCCAGCAGTTTCGCAGGGTGGGATGAAAAACTGTTTTTT

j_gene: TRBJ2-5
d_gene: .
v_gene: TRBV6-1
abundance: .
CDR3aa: CASGLEGGPGETQYF
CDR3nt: TGTGCCAGCGGACTCGAGGGGGGGCCGGGGGAGACCCAGTACTTC

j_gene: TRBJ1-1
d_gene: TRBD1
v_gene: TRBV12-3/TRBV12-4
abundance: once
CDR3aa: CASNRDRDNTEAFF
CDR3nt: TGTGCCAGCAACCGGGACAGAGATAACACTGAAGCTTTCTTT

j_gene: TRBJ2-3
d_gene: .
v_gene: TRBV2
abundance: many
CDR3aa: CASSGRSGSTDTQYF
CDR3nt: TGTGCCAGCAGTGGGCGCAGCGGGAGCACAGATACGCAGTATTTT

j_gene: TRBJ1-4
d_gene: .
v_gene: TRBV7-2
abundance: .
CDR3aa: CASSLDPGRTNEKLFF
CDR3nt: TGTGCCAGCAGCTTGGACCCGGGGAGGACTAATGAAAAACTGTTTTTT

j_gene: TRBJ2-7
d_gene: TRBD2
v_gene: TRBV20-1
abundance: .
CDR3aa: CSASSLAGFYEQYF
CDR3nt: TGCAGTGCTAGTTCACTAGCGGGATTCTACGAGCAGTACTTC

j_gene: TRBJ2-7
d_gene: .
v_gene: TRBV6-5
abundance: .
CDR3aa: CASSYSGGEQYF
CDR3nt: TGTGCCAGCAGTTACTCGGGCGGGGAGCAGTACTTC

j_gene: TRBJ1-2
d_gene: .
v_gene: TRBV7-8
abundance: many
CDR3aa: CASSQPTWRGVGEGYTF
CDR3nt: TGTGCCAGCAGCCAACCCACCTGGCGGGGGGTCGGTGAGGGCTACACCTTC

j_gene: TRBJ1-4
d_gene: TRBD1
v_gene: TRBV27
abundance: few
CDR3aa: CASSPDPGQSGDEKLFF
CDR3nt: TGTGCCAGCAGTCCCGACCCGGGACAGTCGGGGGATGAAAAACTGTTTTTT

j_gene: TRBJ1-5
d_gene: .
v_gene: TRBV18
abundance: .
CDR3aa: CASSPRGGVQPQHF
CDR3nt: TGTGCCAGCTCTCCGCGAGGCGGGGTTCAGCCCCAGCATTTT

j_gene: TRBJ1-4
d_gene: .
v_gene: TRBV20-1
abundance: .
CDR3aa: CSASPSQGWEKLFF
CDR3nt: TGCAGTGCTAGCCCCTCACAGGGTTGGGAAAAACTGTTTTTT

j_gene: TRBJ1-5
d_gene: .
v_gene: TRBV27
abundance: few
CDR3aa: CASSLSLGGADQPQHF
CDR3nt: TGTGCCAGCAGTTTATCGTTGGGGGGCGCAGATCAGCCCCAGCATTTT

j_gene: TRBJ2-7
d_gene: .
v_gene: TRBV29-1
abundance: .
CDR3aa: CSVEIGNRYDEQYF
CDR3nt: TGCAGCGTTGAGATCGGTAATCGATACGACGAGCAGTACTTC

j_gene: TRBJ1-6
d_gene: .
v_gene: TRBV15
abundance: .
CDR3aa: CATSSLRGDSPLHF
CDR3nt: TGTGCCACCAGCAGCCTCCGAGGGGATTCACCCCTCCACTTT

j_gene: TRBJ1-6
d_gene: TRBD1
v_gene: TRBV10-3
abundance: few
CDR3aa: CATQEEGARNSPLHF
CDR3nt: TGTGCCACGCAAGAGGAGGGGGCTAGGAATTCACCCCTCCACTTT

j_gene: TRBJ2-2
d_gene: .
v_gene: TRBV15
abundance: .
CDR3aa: CATSRDVIGELFF
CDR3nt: TGTGCCACCAGCAGAGATGTCATCGGGGAGCTGTTTTTT

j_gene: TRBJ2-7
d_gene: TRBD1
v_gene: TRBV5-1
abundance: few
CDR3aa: CASSLGQGATYEQYF
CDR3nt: TGCGCCAGCAGCTTGGGACAGGGGGCTACCTACGAGCAGTACTTC

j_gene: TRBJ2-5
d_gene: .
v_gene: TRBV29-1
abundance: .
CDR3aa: CSVESYSGDTTQETQYF
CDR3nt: TGCAGCGTTGAATCGTATTCAGGTGACACGACCCAAGAGACCCAGTACTTC

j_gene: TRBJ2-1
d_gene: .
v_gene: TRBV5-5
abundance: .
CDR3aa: CASSLAAESYYNEQFF
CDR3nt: TGTGCCAGCAGCTTGGCGGCGGAATCCTACTACAATGAGCAGTTCTTC

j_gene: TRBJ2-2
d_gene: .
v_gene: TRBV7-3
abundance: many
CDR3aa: CASSLIGGVNTGELFF
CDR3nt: TGTGCCAGCAGCTTAATTGGGGGAGTGAACACCGGGGAGCTGTTTTTT

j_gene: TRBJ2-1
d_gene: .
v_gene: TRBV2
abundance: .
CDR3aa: CASSEEQWNEQFF
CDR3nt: TGTGCCAGCAGTGAAGAACAGTGGAATGAGCAGTTCTTC

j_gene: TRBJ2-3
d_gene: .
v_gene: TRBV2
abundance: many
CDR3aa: CASSKDGDTDTQYF
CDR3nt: TGTGCCAGCAGTAAGGACGGTGACACAGATACGCAGTATTTT

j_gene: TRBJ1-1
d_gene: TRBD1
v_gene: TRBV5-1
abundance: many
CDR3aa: CASSPRDPGDRNTEAFF
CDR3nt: TGCGCCAGCAGCCCGCGGGACCCTGGGGACAGAAACACTGAAGCTTTCTTT

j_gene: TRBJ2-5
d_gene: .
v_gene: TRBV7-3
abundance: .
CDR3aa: CASSKGRGETQYF
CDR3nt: TGTGCCAGCAGCAAGGGGAGGGGGGAGACCCAGTACTTC

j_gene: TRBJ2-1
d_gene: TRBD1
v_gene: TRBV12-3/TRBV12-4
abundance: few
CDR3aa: CASTQTGGGYNEQFF
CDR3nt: TGTGCCAGCACCCAGACAGGGGGCGGATACAATGAGCAGTTCTTC

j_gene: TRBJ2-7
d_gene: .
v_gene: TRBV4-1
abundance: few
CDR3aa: CASSVSDPSYEQYF
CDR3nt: TGCGCCAGCAGCGTCAGCGATCCCTCCTACGAGCAGTACTTC

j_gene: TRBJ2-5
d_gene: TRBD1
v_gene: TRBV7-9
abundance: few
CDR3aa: CASCGTGGAEETQYF
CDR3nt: TGTGCCAGCTGCGGGACAGGGGGCGCGGAAGAGACCCAGTACTTC

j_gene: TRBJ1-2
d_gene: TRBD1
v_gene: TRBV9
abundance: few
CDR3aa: CASSVPPGGNGYTF
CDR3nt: TGTGCCAGCAGCGTACCCCCAGGGGGCAACGGCTACACCTTC

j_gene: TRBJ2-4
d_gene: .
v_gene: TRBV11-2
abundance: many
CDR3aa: CASSYTGIQYF
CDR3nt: TGTGCCAGCAGCTACACAGGAATTCAGTACTTC

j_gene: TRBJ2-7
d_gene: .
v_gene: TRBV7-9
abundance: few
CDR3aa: CASSSAAGRSYEQYF
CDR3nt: TGTGCCAGCAGCTCCGCCGCGGGCCGCTCCTACGAGCAGTACTTC

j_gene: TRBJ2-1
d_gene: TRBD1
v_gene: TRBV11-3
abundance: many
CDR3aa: CASSSQGAPYNEQFF
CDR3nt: TGTGCCAGCAGCTCACAGGGGGCTCCTTATAATGAGCAGTTCTTC

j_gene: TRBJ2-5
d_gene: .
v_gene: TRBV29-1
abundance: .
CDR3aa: CSVPDDGETQYF
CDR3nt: TGCAGCGTCCCAGACGACGGGGAGACCCAGTACTTC

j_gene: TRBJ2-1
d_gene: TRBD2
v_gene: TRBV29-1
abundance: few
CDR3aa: CSVEVAGGSYNEQFF
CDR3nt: TGCAGCGTTGAGGTGGCGGGAGGCTCCTACAATGAGCAGTTCTTC

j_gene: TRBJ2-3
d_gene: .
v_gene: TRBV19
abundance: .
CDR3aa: CASSIGFEGTDTQYF
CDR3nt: TGTGCCAGTAGTATAGGGTTCGAGGGCACAGATACGCAGTATTTT

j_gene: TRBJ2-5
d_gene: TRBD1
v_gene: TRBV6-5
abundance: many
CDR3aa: CASSYGTDQETQYF
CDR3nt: TGTGCCAGCAGTTACGGGACAGACCAAGAGACCCAGTACTTC

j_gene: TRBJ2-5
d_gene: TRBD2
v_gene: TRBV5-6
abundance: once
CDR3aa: CASSKDFRLAGEGTQYF
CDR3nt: TGTGCCAGCAGCAAGGACTTTCGACTAGCGGGAGAAGGGACCCAGTACTTC